This TCR beta chain is drawn from a study of T cell responses to AZD1222 COVID-19 vaccine. Libraries were prepared by immunoSEQ multiplex PCR; TCRdb keeps only in-frame clonotypes and omits some of them. The data hold roughly 160,000 clones, with approximately 88% observed a single time. CDR1 is KGHSH and CDR2 is LQKENI in the germline V gene. The CDR3 spans 15 residues. V dropped 3 bases and J dropped 2 bases, with 13 bases sitting between them. The V call is TRBV18, the J call TRBJ2-5; tentatively, D is TRBD2 (5 bases). The sample was peripheral blood, taken 28 days after the second AZD1222 dose. This clonotype was sampled from an adult who received the AZD1222 COVID-19 vaccine. The CDR3 region is CASSPLSRGQETQYF. The CDR3 nucleotides read TGTGCCAGCTCACCCTTGAGCCGGGGTCAAGAGACCCAGTACTTC.